The T cell receptor (beta chain) under discussion was sequenced for a study of blood T cell repertoires in COVID-19. The CDR3 totals 15 residues. CDR1 and CDR2 (germline): MNHEY, SVGAGI. V dropped 7 bases and J dropped 4 bases, with 19 bases sitting between them. Original data processing: Reference gene primer amplification yielded estimated nucleated cell counts. Clones were read by immunoSEQ multiplex PCR, and TCRdb kept only the in-frame ones, dropping some. For V, J and clone size, that table is used; D and trimming come from the DNA. The sample has approximately 290,000 clones; approximately 83% are singletons. Adults between roughly 18 and 95 years of age took part from 20 to 25 US areas. In Cohort 3, a recovered donor had either two negative PCRs, clearance, or symptom resolution.

Sequences were obtained from PBMCs or T cells enriched from blood (not recorded which). The receptor comes from a woman aged 25-40 years who had recovered from COVID-19. The chain has TRBV6-5 and TRBJ2-5, with D possibly matching TRBD1 (6 bases). The DNA for the CDR3 is TGTGCCAGCAAAATCGGGACAATGGGCATAGAGACCCAGTACTTC. Translation: CASKIGTMGIETQYF.